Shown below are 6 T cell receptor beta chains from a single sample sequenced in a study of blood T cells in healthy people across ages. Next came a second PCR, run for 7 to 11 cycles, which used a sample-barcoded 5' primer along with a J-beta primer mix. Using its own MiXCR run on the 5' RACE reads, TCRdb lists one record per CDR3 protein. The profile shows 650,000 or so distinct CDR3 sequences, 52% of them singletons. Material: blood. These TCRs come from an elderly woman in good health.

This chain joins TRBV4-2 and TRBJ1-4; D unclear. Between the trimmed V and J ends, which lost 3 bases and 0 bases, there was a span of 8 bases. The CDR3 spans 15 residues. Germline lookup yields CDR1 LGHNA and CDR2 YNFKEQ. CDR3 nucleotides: TGTGCCAGCAGCCAGACCGGATCAACTAATGAAAAACTGTTTTTT. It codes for CASSQTGSTNEKLFF.

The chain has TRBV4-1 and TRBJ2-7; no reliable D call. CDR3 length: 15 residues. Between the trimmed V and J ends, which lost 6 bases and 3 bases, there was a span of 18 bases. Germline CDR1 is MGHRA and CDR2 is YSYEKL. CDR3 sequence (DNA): TGCGCCAGCAGTAACATCATTGCGGCCTTCTACGAGCAGTACTTC. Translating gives CASSNIIAAFYEQYF.

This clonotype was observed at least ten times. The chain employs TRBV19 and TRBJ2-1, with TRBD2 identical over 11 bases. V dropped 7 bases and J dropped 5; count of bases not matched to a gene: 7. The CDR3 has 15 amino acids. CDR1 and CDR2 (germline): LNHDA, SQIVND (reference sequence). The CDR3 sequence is CASTPLAGGNNEQFF. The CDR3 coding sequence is TGTGCCAGTACCCCCCTAGCGGGGGGCAACAATGAGCAGTTCTTC. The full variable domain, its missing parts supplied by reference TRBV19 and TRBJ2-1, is DGGITQSPKYLFRKEGQNVTLSCEQNLNHDAMYWYRQDPGQGLRLIYYSQIVNDFQKGDIAEGYSVSREKKESFPLTVTSAQKNPTAFYLCASTPLAGGNNEQFFGPGTRLTVL.

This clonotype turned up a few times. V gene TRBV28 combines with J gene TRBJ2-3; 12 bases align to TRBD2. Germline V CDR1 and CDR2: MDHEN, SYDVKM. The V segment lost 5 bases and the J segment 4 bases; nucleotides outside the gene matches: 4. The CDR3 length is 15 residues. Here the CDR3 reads CASSLAGGQPDTQYF. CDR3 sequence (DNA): TGTGCCAGCAGTCTAGCGGGAGGGCAGCCAGATACGCAGTATTTT.

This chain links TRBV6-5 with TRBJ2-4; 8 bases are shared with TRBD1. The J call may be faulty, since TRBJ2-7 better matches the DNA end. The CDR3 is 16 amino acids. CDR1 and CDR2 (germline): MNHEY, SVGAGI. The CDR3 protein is CASTDPIGQGLYEQYF. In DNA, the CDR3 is TGTGCCAGCACCGACCCTATCGGACAGGGCCTCTACGAGCAGTACTTC.

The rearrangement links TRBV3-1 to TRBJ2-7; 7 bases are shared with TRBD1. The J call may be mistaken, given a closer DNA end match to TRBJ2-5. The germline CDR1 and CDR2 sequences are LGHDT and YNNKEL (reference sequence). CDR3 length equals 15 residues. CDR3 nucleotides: TGTGCCAGCAGCCACGGGACAGATAGCCAAGAGACCCAGTACTTC. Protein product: CASSHGTDSQETQYF.